This T cell receptor (beta chain) was sequenced for a study of T cells of healthy individuals. From the 5' RACE reads, TCRdb called clonotypes with MiXCR, one entry per CDR3 protein. The sample consists of tens of thousands of distinct CDR3 sequences, 14% to 15% of them appearing once. This clonotype showed up many times. The length of the CDR3 is 14 residues. V shed 1 base and J shed 2 bases, with 6 bases lying between them. The germline CDR1 and CDR2 sequences are SGHVS and FQNEAQ. This receptor was taken from a human donor in good health. This sequence joins TRBV7-8 and TRBJ1-5; D possibly corresponds to TRBD1 (5 bases). CDR3 amino acids: CASSLGGGNQPQHF. The CDR3 DNA sequence: TGTGCCAGCAGCTTAGGAGGGGGCAATCAGCCCCAGCATTTT. Full variable domain (outside the CDR3, taken from reference TRBV7-8 and TRBJ1-5): GAGVSQSPRYKVAKRGQDVALRCDPISGHVSLFWYQQALGQGPEFLTYFQNEAQLDKSGLPSDRFFAERPEGSVSTLKIQRTQQEDSAVYLCASSLGGGNQPQHFGDGTRLSIL.